The present T cell receptor beta chain was sequenced within a study of cytomegalovirus exposure and HLA in healthy donors (dated by TCRdb to 2016 to 2017). The study in broad terms: The roughly 670 repertoires of the first cohort and the roughly 110 validation repertoires were produced on the same platform, according to a later analysis. The aim of the study was to test whether cataloging public T cell receptors could identify signatures of past pathogen exposure. To predict cytomegalovirus infection status, the study brought together high-throughput TCR immunosequencing, statistical association of individual TCRs with disease status, and machine learning. A separate validation cohort of roughly 110 different subjects was used in addition to the roughly 700-subject first cohort. Results the study describes overall, beyond this receptor: The authors suggested that the approach could potentially be extended to other disease states and immunological phenotypes. Of the cluster scores, approximately 95% were above 0 in a later analysis, which found that TCRs clustered in the first cohort also tended to co-occur in the roughly 130 validation repertoires. In vitro tests confirmed that a few of the cytomegalovirus-associated TCR beta chains recognize cytomegalovirus antigens. Most TCR sequences were seen in very few donors, while some public TCRs were found in many individuals. All 120 or so repertoires were used to score co-occurrence in the validation cohort in a later analysis, because that analysis had no HLA typing for the cohort. The study listed around 160 TCR beta chains as associated with cytomegalovirus. The classifier was reported to diagnose cytomegalovirus status with high specificity and sensitivity in both the original cohort and the validation cohort.

The donors were included in the validation cohort of some 120 subjects, a group kept apart from the roughly 610-subject first cohort. For CDR1 and CDR2, the germline V gene lists MNHEY and SVGAGI. V was cut back by 4 bases and J by 1 base, leaving a gap of 10 bases between them. The CDR3 sequence holds 14 residues, the cysteine and phenylalanine included. Only CDR3 DNA is held: 42 bases, read in frame from base 1. Only one count was recorded for this clone. Its antigen is not yet known. Within one base of it there is no much larger clone, and no base qualities were kept. The library was obtained by the immunoSEQ multiplex PCR assay. The original pipeline was this. A statistical classification framework was built to diagnose cytomegalovirus status from the catalog of TCR beta chain sequences. The clones in this table, taken by TCRdb from immuneACCESS, are in-frame only. Not every clone is retained; where verified, under half of the shortfall comes from an unresolved V gene, and the cause of the rest is unknown. V, J and clone size reflect that table, while D and trimming were determined from the DNA. This sample has more than 95,000 clones in its table, and roughly 89% of those were observed once. 1.5% to 2% of the sample belongs to the ten largest clones.

The rearrangement combines TRBV6-5 with TRBJ1-1; a tentative D match to TRBD1 spans 6 bases. The sequence derives from a woman between 18 and 30 years old in good health and CMV-seronegative. The sample was PBMCs. The DNA sequence is as follows: TGTGCCAGCAGTTCCCGAGGGGGGAACACTGAAGCTTTCTTT. It specifies CASSSRGGNTEAFF.